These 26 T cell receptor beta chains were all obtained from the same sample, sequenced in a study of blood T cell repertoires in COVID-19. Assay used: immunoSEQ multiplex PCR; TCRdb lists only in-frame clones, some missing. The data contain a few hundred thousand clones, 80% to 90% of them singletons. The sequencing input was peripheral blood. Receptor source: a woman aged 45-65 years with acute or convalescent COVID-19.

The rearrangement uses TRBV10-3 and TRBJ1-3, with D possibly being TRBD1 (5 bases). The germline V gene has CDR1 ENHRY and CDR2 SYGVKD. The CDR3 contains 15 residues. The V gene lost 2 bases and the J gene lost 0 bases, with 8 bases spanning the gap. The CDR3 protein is CAISEAGFSGNTIYF. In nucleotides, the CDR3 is TGTGCCATCAGTGAGGCAGGGTTCTCTGGAAACACCATATATTTT.

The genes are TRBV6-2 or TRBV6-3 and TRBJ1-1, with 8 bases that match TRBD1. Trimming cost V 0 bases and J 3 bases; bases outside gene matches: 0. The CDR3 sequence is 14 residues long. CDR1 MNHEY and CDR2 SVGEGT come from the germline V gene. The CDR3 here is CASSYSDRDTEAFF. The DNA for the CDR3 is TGTGCCAGCAGTTACTCGGACAGGGACACTGAAGCTTTCTTT.

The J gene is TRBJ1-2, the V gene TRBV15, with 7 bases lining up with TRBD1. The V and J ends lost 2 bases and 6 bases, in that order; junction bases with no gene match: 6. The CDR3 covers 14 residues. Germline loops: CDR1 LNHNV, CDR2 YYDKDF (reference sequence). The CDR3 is CATSRNDREDGYTF. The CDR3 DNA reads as TGTGCCACCAGCAGAAATGACAGGGAGGATGGCTACACCTTC.

The CDR3 coding sequence is TGCGCCAGCAGCCCGGCGGGACAGTCATTTTTCCTAAATACGCAGTATTTT. As protein: CASSPAGQSFFLNTQYF. J is TRBJ2-3 and V is TRBV4-3, with a possible D match to TRBD1 (7 bases). This CDR3 comprises 17 residues. Trimming removed 4 bases at V and 7 bases at J, with 24 bases between. Germline V gene data show CDR1 as LGHNA and CDR2 as YSLEER.

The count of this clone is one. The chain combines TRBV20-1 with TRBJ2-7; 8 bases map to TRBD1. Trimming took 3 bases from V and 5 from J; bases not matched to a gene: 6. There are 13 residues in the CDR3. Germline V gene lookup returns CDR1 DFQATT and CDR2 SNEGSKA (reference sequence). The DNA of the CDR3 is TGCAGTGCTAGTGGTGGACAGGGAAACGAGCAGTACTTC. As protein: CSASGGQGNEQYF.

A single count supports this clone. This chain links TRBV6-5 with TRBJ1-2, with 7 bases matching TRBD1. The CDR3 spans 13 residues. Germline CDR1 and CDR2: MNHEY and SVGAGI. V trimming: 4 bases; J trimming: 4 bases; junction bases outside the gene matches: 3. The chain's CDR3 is CASSSGGSYGYTF. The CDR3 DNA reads TGTGCCAGCAGTTCAGGGGGGAGCTATGGCTACACCTTC.

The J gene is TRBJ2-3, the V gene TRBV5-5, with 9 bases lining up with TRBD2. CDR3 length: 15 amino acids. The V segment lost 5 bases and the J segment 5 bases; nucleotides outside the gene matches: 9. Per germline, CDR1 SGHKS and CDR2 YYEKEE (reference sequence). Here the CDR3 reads CASRKPGLAQDTQYF. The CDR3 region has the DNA TGTGCCAGCAGGAAACCGGGACTAGCCCAAGATACGCAGTATTTT.

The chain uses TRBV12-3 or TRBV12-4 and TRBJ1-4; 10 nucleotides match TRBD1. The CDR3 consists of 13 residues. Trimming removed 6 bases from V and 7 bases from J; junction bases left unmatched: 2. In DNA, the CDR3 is TGTGCCAGCAGGGGGGACAGGGGTGAAAAACTGTTTTTT. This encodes CASRGDRGEKLFF.

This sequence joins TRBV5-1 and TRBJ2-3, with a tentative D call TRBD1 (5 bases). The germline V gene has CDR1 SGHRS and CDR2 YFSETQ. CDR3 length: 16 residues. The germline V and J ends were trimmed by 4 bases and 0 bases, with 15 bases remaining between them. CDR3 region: CASSQMTDSSTDTQYF. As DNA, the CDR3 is TGCGCCAGCAGCCAAATGACAGACTCTAGCACAGATACGCAGTATTTT.

CDR3 nucleotide sequence: TGTGCCAGCAGCCTGAAGAGGAATCCCGGGGACTATGGCTACACCTTC. This sequence encodes CASSLKRNPGDYGYTF. This chain joins TRBV4-2 and TRBJ1-2; D remains ambiguous. The CDR3 runs to 16 residues. Trimming pared 4 bases from V and 3 bases from J, leaving 18 bases between. The germline CDR1 and CDR2 sequences are LGHNA and YNFKEQ.

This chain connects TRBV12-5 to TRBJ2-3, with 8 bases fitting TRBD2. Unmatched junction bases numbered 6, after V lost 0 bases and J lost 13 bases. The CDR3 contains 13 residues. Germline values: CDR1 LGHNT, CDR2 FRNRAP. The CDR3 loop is CASGLVLGSGEYF. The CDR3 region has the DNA TGTGCTAGTGGTTTGGTACTTGGTAGCGGGGAGTATTTT. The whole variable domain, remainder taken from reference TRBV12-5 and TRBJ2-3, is DARVTQTPRHKVTEMGQEVTMRCQPILGHNTVFWYRQTMMQGLELLAYFRNRAPLDDSGMPKDRFSAEMPDATLATLKIQPSEPRDSAVYFCASGLVLGSGEYFGPGTRLTVL.

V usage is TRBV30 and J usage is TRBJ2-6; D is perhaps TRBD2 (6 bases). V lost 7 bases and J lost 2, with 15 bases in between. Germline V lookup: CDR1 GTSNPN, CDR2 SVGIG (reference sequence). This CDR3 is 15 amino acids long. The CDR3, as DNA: TGTGCCTTCACCCCCTGGGGGGCTGGGGCCAACGTCCTGACTTTC. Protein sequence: CAFTPWGAGANVLTF.

This CDR3 reads CASSIYLAAAYNEQFF. The CDR3, as DNA: TGTGCCAGCAGCATCTATTTAGCAGCTGCTTACAATGAGCAGTTCTTC. The V call is TRBV7-2, the J call TRBJ2-1, with D uncertain. Trimming removed 5 bases at V and 4 bases at J, with 18 bases between. The CDR3 contains 16 residues. In germline, CDR1 is SGHTA, CDR2 FQGNSA.

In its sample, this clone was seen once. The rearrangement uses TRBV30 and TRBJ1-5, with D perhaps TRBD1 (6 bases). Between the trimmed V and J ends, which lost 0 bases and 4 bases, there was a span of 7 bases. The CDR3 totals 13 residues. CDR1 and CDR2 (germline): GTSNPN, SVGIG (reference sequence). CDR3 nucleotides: TGTGCCTGGAGTGTAGGGGGAAATCAGCCCCAGCATTTT. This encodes CAWSVGGNQPQHF.

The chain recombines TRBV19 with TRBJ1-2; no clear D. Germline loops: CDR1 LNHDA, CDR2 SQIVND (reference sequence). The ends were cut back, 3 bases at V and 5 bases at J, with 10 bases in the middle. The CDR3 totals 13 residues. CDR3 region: CASSIDGLYGYTF. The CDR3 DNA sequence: TGTGCCAGTAGTATCGACGGGTTATATGGCTACACCTTC.

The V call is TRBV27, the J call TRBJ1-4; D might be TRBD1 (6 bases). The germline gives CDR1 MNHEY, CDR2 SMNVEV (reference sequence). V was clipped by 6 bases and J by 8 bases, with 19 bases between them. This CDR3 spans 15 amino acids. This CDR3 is CASSVLRGGGEKLFF. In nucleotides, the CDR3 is TGTGCCAGCAGCGTCCTACGAGGGGGGGGCGAAAAACTGTTTTTT.

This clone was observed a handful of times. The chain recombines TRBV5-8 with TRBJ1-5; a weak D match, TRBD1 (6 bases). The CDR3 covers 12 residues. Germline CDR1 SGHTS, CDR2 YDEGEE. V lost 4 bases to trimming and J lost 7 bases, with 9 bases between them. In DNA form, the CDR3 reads TGTGCCAGCAGCAACCAGGGGCAGCCCCAGCATTTT. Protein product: CASSNQGQPQHF.

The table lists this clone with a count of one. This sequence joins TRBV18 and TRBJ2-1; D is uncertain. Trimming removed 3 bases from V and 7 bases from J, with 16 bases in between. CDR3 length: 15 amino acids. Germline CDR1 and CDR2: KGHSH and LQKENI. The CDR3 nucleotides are TGTGCCAGCTCACCTTATGCCCCTAAGAGGAATGAGCAGTTCTTC. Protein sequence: CASSPYAPKRNEQFF.

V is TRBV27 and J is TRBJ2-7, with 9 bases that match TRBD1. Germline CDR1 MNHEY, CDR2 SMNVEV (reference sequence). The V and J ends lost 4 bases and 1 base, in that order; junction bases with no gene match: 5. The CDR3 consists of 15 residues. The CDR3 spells CASSSPGTGSYEQYF. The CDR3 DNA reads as TGTGCCAGCAGTTCCCCCGGGACAGGGTCCTACGAGCAGTACTTC.

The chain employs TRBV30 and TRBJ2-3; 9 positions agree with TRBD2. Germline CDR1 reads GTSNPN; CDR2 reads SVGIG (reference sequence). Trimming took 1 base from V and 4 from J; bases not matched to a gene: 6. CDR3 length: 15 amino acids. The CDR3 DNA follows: TGTGCCTGGAGTGCTAGCGGGAAGTCTGCAGATACGCAGTATTTT. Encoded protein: CAWSASGKSADTQYF.

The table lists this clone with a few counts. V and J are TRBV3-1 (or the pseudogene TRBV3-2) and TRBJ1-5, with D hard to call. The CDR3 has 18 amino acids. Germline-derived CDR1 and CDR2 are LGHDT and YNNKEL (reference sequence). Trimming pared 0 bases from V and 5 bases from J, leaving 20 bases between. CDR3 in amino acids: CASSQDLSTFFAYQPQHF. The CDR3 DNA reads TGTGCCAGCAGCCAAGATCTATCCACGTTCTTCGCCTATCAGCCCCAGCATTTT.

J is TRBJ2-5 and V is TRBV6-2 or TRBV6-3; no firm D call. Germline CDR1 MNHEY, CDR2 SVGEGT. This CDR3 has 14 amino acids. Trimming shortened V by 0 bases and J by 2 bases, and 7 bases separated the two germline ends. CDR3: CASSYSRRQETQYF. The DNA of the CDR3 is TGTGCCAGCAGTTACTCTAGGAGACAAGAGACCCAGTACTTC.

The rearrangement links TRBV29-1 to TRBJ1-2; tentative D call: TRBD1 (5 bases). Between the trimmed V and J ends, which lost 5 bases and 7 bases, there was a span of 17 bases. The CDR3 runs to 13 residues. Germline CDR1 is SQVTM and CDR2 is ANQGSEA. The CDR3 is CSVSRDSKGGYTF. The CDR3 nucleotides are TGCAGCGTTTCCCGGGACTCGAAAGGTGGCTACACCTTC.

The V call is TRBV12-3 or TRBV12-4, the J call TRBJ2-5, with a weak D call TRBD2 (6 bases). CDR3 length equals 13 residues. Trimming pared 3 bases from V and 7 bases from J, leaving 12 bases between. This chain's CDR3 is CASSFGGAGTQYF. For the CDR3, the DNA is TGTGCCAGCAGTTTTGGAGGGGCGGGGACCCAGTACTTC.

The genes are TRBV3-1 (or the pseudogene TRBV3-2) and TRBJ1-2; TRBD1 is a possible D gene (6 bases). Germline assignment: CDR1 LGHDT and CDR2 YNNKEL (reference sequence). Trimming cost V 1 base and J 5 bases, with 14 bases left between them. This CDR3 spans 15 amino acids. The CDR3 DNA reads TGTGCCAGCAGCCAAGGGTATAGTACAGGGTATGGCTACACCTTC. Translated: CASSQGYSTGYGYTF.

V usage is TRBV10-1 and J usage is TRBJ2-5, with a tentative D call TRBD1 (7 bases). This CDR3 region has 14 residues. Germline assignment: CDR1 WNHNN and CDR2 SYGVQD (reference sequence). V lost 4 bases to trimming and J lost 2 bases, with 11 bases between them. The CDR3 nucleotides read TGCGCCAGCAGTGGTCAGGGGGGACAAGAGACCCAGTACTTC. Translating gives CASSGQGGQETQYF.